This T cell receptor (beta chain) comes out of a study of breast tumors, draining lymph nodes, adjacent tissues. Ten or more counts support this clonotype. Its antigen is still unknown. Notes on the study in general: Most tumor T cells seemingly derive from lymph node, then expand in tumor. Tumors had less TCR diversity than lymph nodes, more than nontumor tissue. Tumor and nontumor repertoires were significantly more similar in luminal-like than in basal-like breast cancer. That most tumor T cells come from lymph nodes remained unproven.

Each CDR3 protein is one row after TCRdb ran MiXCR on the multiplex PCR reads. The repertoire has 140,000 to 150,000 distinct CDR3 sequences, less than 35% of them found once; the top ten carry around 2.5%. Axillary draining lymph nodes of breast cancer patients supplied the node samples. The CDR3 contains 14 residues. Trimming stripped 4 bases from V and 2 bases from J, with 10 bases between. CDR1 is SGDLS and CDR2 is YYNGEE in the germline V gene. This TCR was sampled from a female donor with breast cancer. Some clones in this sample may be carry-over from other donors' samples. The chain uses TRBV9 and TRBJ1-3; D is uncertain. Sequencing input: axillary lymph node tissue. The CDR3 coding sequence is TGTGCCAGCAGCCCCGTCGGTCCTGGAAACACCATATATTTT. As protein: CASSPVGPGNTIYF.